Each of the 13 T cell receptor beta chains below was sequenced from the same sample in a study of PD-1 blockade in classical Hodgkin lymphoma (dated by TCRdb to 2020 to 2021). Interpreted using the paper, the time point label stands for: cycle 1 day 1 (C1D1), immediately before nivolumab initiation. Every trial patient had relapsed following autologous stem cell transplantation, and prior brentuximab vedotin exposure was what differed among cohorts A, B and C. The protocol used for the library was the immunoSEQ multiplex PCR assay. TCRdb's version of the immuneACCESS table is confined to in-frame rearrangements and falls short of the full clone set. An unresolved V gene accounts for under half of the shortfall where checked; the remainder is of unknown origin. The sample table records roughly 92,000 clones; roughly 92% of these occur just once. The top ten clonotypes cover roughly 2.8% of the sample.

The sample here was peripheral blood mononuclear cells (PBMCs), taken at baseline. The source of these receptors is a human donor with classical Hodgkin lymphoma.

The genes are TRBV27 and TRBJ2-3; TRBD2 might be the D (5 bases). The CDR3 runs to 16 residues. CDR1 MNHEY and CDR2 SMNVEV come from the germline V gene (reference sequence). V was trimmed by 5 bases and J by 4 bases, leaving 19 bases between them. This CDR3 is CASSTRRSDLADTQYF. In DNA form, the CDR3 reads TGTGCCAGCAGTACCCGGCGTAGCGACCTAGCAGATACGCAGTATTTT.

The chain employs TRBV2 and TRBJ2-7, with a tentative D call TRBD1 (5 bases). The germline V gene has CDR1 SNHLY and CDR2 FYNNEI. Between the trimmed V and J ends, which lost 5 bases and 2 bases, there was a span of 13 bases. This CDR3 has 14 residues. CDR3 DNA sequence: TGTGCCAGCAGTCTTAGGACAAGGACCTACGAGCAGTACTTC. Translation gives CASSLRTRTYEQYF.

This rearrangement joins TRBV6-1 to TRBJ2-2, with D hard to call. The CDR3 totals 15 residues. V dropped 2 bases and J dropped 4 bases, with 11 bases sitting between them. CDR1 is MNHNS, CDR2 SASEGT, per germline. CDR3 bases: TGTGCCAGCAGTGAACTAGGCGTCGGCACCGGGGAGCTGTTTTTT. Translated, it gives CASSELGVGTGELFF.

This rearrangement joins TRBV9 to TRBJ2-6, with 7 bases aligning to TRBD1. With 3 bases clipped from V and 0 bases from J, the junction kept 9 bases outside the gene matches. Germline-derived CDR1 and CDR2 are SGDLS and YYNGEE. This CDR3 region has 18 residues. The CDR3 region is CASSARQGISSGANVLTF. The CDR3 DNA follows: TGTGCCAGCAGCGCCAGACAGGGCATAAGCTCTGGGGCCAACGTCCTGACTTTC.

The V and J genes are TRBV7-2 and TRBJ1-5; D gene unclear. Germline-derived CDR1 and CDR2 are SGHTA and FQGNSA. The CDR3 has 13 amino acids. The V end was cut by 5 bases, the J end by 7 bases, with 12 bases between. The CDR3 loop is CASSTSTGQPQHF. The CDR3 bases are TGTGCCAGCAGCACCTCTACGGGGCAGCCCCAGCATTTT. Together with reference TRBV7-2 and TRBJ1-5, the CDR3 gives the full variable domain: GAGVSQSPSNKVTEKGKDVELRCDPISGHTALYWYRQSLGQGLEFLIYFQGNSAPDKSGLPSDRFSAERTGGSVSTLTIQRTQQEDSAVYLCASSTSTGQPQHFGDGTRLSIL.

A few counts support this clone. The chain carries TRBV2 and TRBJ1-1; maybe TRBD1 (6 bases). Trimming removed 4 bases from V and 6 bases from J, with 21 bases in between. There are 16 residues in the CDR3. The germline V gene has CDR1 SNHLY and CDR2 FYNNEI. In nucleotides, the CDR3 is TGTGCCAGCAGTGTACAGGGTATCCACTTTTTGGCTGAAGCTTTCTTT. It encodes CASSVQGIHFLAEAFF.

The chain links TRBV7-8 to TRBJ2-5; 7 positions match TRBD2. Germline V CDR1 and CDR2: SGHVS, FQNEAQ. Trimming removed 2 bases from V and 2 bases from J; junction bases left unmatched: 5. The CDR3 is made up of 15 amino acids. The CDR3 DNA is TGTGCCAGCAGCTTACAGGGCGGGAGACAAGAGACCCAGTACTTC. This gives the protein CASSLQGGRQETQYF. The variable domain in full, with the rest retrieved from reference TRBV7-8 and TRBJ2-5, is GAGVSQSPRYKVAKRGQDVALRCDPISGHVSLFWYQQALGQGPEFLTYFQNEAQLDKSGLPSDRFFAERPEGSVSTLKIQRTQQEDSAVYLCASSLQGGRQETQYFGPGTRLLVL.

The chain employs TRBV5-1 and TRBJ2-6; 7 positions match TRBD1. Unmatched junction bases numbered 10, after V lost 6 bases and J lost 4 bases. CDR3 length equals 16 residues. CDR1 and CDR2 (germline): SGHRS, YFSETQ. The CDR3 nucleotides read TGCGCCAGCAACCCAAGGGGGCAATCAGGGGCCAACGTCCTGACTTTC. Translation gives CASNPRGQSGANVLTF.

The rearrangement links TRBV10-2 to TRBJ1-2; weak D call: TRBD1 (6 bases). Germline loops: CDR1 WSHSY, CDR2 SAAADI. V was clipped by 4 bases and J by 6 bases, with 18 bases between them. The CDR3 consists of 15 residues. The CDR3 reads CASSGNSGEVDGYTF. The CDR3 DNA sequence: TGCGCCAGCAGTGGCAACTCAGGGGAAGTAGATGGCTACACCTTC.

This clone has just one count. V usage is TRBV9 and J usage is TRBJ1-3; no clear D. From germline, CDR1 is SGDLS and CDR2 YYNGEE. V dropped 3 bases and J dropped 8 bases, with 12 bases sitting between them. The CDR3 covers 13 residues. In DNA, the CDR3 is TGTGCCAGCAGCGCGGGGAGGGAGTACACCATATATTTT. Protein: CASSAGREYTIYF.

This chain connects TRBV6-6 to TRBJ1-1, with D perhaps TRBD1 (5 bases). The germline gives CDR1 MNHNY, CDR2 SVGAGI (reference sequence). V shed 2 bases and J shed 0 bases, with 10 bases lying between them. The CDR3 extends over 15 amino acids. CDR3 sequence (DNA): TGTGCCAGCAGTTACGTGGGGACGATGAACACTGAAGCTTTCTTT. This codes for CASSYVGTMNTEAFF.

V usage is TRBV19 and J usage is TRBJ2-1; D may be TRBD1 (6 bases). Germline assignment: CDR1 LNHDA and CDR2 SQIVND (reference sequence). V was trimmed by 7 bases and J by 4 bases, leaving 20 bases between them. The CDR3 is made up of 16 amino acids. CDR3 sequence: CASMWGADSPYNEQFF. In DNA, the CDR3 is TGTGCCAGTATGTGGGGAGCGGACAGCCCTTACAATGAGCAGTTCTTC.

The chain couples TRBV6-1 to TRBJ2-5, with D tentatively TRBD2 (5 bases). Trimming removed 0 bases from V and 1 base from J, with 6 bases in between. Germline values: CDR1 MNHNS, CDR2 SASEGT. The CDR3 loop spans 14 amino acids. CDR3 coding DNA: TGTGCCAGCAGTGAAGCGAGGGCCCAAGAGACCCAGTACTTC. This translates into CASSEARAQETQYF.